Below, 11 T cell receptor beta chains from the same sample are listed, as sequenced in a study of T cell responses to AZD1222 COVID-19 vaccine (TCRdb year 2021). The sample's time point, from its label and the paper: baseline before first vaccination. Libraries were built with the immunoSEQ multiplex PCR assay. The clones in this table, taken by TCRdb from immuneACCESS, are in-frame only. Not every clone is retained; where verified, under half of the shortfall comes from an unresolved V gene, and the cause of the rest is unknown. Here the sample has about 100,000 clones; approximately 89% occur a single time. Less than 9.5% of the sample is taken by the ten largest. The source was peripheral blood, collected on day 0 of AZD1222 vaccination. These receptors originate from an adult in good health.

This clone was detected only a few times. CDR3 bases: TGTGCCAGCAGCCCCTCGGTAGCGGGGATGAACACCGGGGAGCTGTTTTTT. This translates into CASSPSVAGMNTGELFF. The chain uses TRBV4-2 and TRBJ2-2, with 8 bases lining up with TRBD2. Germline lookup yields CDR1 LGHNA and CDR2 YNFKEQ. This CDR3 comprises 17 residues. V lost 4 bases and J lost 1; bases outside the gene matches: 8.

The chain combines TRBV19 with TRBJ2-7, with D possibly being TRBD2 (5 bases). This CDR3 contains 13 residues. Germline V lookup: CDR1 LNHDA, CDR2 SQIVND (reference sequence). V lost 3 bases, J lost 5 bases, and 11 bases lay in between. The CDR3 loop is CASSIRGRDEQYF. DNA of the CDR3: TGTGCCAGTAGTATCCGTGGGAGAGACGAGCAGTACTTC.

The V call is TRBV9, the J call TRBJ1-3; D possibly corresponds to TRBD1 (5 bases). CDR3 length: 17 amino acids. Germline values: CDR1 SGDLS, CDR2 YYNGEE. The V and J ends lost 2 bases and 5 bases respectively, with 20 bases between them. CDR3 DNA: TGTGCCAGCAGCGTCACTGAGGGACCCGAGGACCGAAACACCATATATTTT. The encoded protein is CASSVTEGPEDRNTIYF.

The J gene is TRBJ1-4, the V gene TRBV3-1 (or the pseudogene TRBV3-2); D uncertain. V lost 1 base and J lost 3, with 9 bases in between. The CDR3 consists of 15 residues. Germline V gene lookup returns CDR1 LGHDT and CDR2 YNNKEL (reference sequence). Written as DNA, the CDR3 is TGTGCCAGCAGCCAAGGGGATGTAGCTAATGAAAAACTGTTTTTT. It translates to CASSQGDVANEKLFF.

CDR3 residues: CASSLWEGSGLDEQFF. The DNA of the CDR3 is TGTGCCAGCAGTTTATGGGAGGGGTCGGGGTTAGATGAGCAGTTCTTC. The chain combines TRBV27 with TRBJ2-1; 7 bases agree with TRBD2. The length of the CDR3 is 16 residues. J lost 8 bases, V lost 1 base, and 11 bases had no gene match. Germline V gene lookup returns CDR1 MNHEY and CDR2 SMNVEV (reference sequence).

The CDR3 region has the DNA TGTGCCAGCAGCCAATTTTCCTCAGGGAAAGTCTACGAGCAGTACTTC. This gives the protein CASSQFSSGKVYEQYF. The V gene is TRBV28, the J gene TRBJ2-7, with D perhaps matching TRBD1 (5 bases). This CDR3 is 16 amino acids long. The germline V and J ends were trimmed by 6 bases and 3 bases, with 21 bases remaining between them. Germline V lookup: CDR1 MDHEN, CDR2 SYDVKM.

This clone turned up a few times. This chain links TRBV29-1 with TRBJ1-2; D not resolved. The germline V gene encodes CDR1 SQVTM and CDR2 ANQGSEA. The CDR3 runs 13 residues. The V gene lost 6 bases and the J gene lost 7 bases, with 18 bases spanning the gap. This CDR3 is CSVSENTRGGYTF. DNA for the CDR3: TGCAGCGTCTCCGAAAACACGCGGGGTGGCTACACCTTC.

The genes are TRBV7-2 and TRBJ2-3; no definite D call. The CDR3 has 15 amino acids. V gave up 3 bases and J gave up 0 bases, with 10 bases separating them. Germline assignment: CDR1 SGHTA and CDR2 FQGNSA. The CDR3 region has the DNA TGTGCCAGCAGCTTGTGGCACCTGAGCACAGATACGCAGTATTTT. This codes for CASSLWHLSTDTQYF. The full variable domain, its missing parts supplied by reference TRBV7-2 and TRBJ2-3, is GAGVSQSPSNKVTEKGKDVELRCDPISGHTALYWYRQSLGQGLEFLIYFQGNSAPDKSGLPSDRFSAERTGGSVSTLTIQRTQQEDSAVYLCASSLWHLSTDTQYFGPGTRLTVL.

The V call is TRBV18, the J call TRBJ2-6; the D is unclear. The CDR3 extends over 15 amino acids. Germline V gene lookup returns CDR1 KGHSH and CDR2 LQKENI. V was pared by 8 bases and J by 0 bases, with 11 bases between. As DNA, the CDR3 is TGTGCCAGCACCTACTACGACTCTGGGGCCAACGTCCTGACTTTC. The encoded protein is CASTYYDSGANVLTF.

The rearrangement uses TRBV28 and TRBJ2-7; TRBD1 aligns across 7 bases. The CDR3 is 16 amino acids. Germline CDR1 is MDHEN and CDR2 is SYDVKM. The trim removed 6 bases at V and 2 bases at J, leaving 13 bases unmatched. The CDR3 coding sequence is TGTGCCAGCAGCCCATCCTACAGGGGAATAACCTACGAGCAGTACTTC. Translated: CASSPSYRGITYEQYF. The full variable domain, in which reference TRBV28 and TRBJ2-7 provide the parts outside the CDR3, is DVKVTQSSRYLVKRTGEKVFLECVQDMDHENMFWYRQDPGLGLRLIYFSYDVKMKEKGDIPEGYSVSREKKERFSLILESASTNQTSMYLCASSPSYRGITYEQYFGPGTRLTVT.

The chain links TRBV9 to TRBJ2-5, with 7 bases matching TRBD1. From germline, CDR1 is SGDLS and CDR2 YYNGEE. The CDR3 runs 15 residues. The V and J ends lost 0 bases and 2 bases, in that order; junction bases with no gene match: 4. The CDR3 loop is CASSVGGRGQETQYF. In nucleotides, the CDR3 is TGTGCCAGCAGCGTAGGGGGCAGGGGGCAAGAGACCCAGTACTTC.